This TCR beta chain was sequenced during a study of T cell repertoires in cytomegalovirus infection. As for the study in general: Recently identified HLA-C-restricted CMV epitopes were among the peptides used. It was the public TCR beta signatures that indicated both CMV infection and matching HLA type.

This clonotype was observed a few times. Its antigen remains unknown. This CDR3 has 12 amino acids. Germline lookup yields CDR1 SNHLY and CDR2 FYNNEI. V lost 9 bases and J lost 3, with 11 bases in between. TCRdb redid the calling of the reads with MiXCR, one entry per CDR3 protein. This sample has 100,000 to 120,000 distinct CDR3 sequences, with more than 30% found just once. This chain connects TRBV2 to TRBJ1-2, with unresolved D. Sequenced material: CD8+ T cells from cultured PBMCs, taken from culture after CMV antigen stimulation. The receptor was isolated from a human donor in good health (CMV status not recorded). Some clones in this sample may be carry-over from other donors' samples. In DNA, the CDR3 is TGTGCCAGTCTAAATGGAGACTATGGCTACACCTTC. Protein: CASLNGDYGYTF.